This T cell receptor beta chain derives from a study of T-cell reconstitution after alpha-beta-depleted transplantation in children. V shed 2 bases, J shed 2 bases, and the junction held 5 bases outside the gene matches. The CDR3 sequence is 15 residues long. CDR1 SGHRS and CDR2 YFSETQ come from the germline V gene. It was with unique molecular identifiers that the TCRbeta library was prepared. TCRdb itself ran the PCR reads through MiXCR, one entry per CDR3 protein. The sample has about 360,000 distinct CDR3 sequences, roughly 13% seen once. Many counts were recorded for this clonotype. The chain has TRBV5-1 and TRBJ1-1; TRBD1 aligns across 8 bases. This TCR derives from a human donor who donated a stem cell graft to a child with Fanconi anemia. The sequencing used PBMCs, collected from the stem cell graft. The CDR3 region has the DNA TGCGCCAGCAGCTTAGGACAGGGACTTAACACTGAAGCTTTCTTT. It yields the protein CASSLGQGLNTEAFF.